This T cell receptor beta chain was identified in a study of blood T cells in healthy people across ages. Study-level information: In model experiments, template switching was able to capture about one barcoded beta molecule for every two T cells that were present.

CDR3 length: 15 amino acids. Germline CDR1 is SGHNT and CDR2 is YYREEE (reference sequence). Trimming cost V 4 bases and J 5 bases, with 18 bases left between them. Per individual sample, total RNA of at least 6 micrograms was extracted. Study-wide results and limits: Significant beta diversity loss was already apparent by age approximately 38, declining roughly linearly.

Regarding this clonotype: Its specificity is unknown.

The authors ran a second PCR of roughly 6 to 12 cycles using a sample-barcoded 5' primer and a J-beta primer mix. Via MiXCR, TCRdb re-called the 5' RACE reads, giving one row per CDR3 protein. The sample includes approximately 770,000 distinct CDR3 sequences, 55% to 70% seen only once; the top ten take approximately 21%. This receptor was identified in a man aged 30-40 years in good health. This rearrangement joins TRBV5-4 to TRBJ1-1; D is undetermined. The sequenced sample consisted of blood. The CDR3 loop is CASSNQYRTETEAFF. The CDR3 nucleotides are TGTGCCAGCAGCAACCAATACAGAACGGAAACTGAAGCTTTCTTT.